A single T cell receptor beta chain is shown here with its context. The antigen is not known. Investigators profiled TCR beta VDJ and CDR3 from genomic DNA template. TCRdb redid the calling of the reads with MiXCR, one entry per CDR3 protein. The sample includes 350,000 to 450,000 distinct CDR3 sequences, about two thirds of them seen just once. The J segment lost 11 bases and the V segment lost 4 bases, leaving 16 bases of the junction unmatched. This CDR3 has 15 residues. Germline CDR1 reads SGDLS; CDR2 reads YYNGEE. The sample comes from a study of CD8+CD57+ T cells in acquired aplastic anemia. Study as a whole: An average of roughly 2.9 ug of DNA was obtained from sorted CD4+ and CD8+ cells. The study's findings and limits: Simpson's diversity of CD8+ cells was not significantly different in patients compared with controls.

The sequenced material came from sorted CD4+, CD8+, or CD8+CD57+ T cells (not recorded which) from PBMCs. V gene TRBV9 combines with J gene TRBJ2-7; 9 bases map to TRBD2. This sequence was found in a human donor in good health, serving as a control. The CDR3 spells CASSSVSGGTLEEYF. CDR3 sequence (DNA): TGTGCCAGCAGCTCTGTTAGCGGGGGTACGTTAGAGGAGTACTTC.